Below, 21 T cell receptor beta chains from the same sample are listed, as sequenced in a study of blood T cell repertoires in COVID-19. The protocol was immunoSEQ multiplex PCR, while the TCRdb copy is restricted to in-frame clones and leaves out a portion. This sample carries hundreds of thousands of clones, under 90% of them seen once, and the ten largest clones take approximately 20%. The sequenced material came from peripheral blood. The receptors were sampled from a man between 25 and 39 years old with active or convalescent COVID-19.

The rearrangement joins TRBV28 to TRBJ1-1; possibly TRBD1 for D (5 bases). The germline V and J ends were trimmed by 5 bases and 1 base, with 8 bases remaining between them. The CDR3 sequence is 13 residues long. Germline CDR1 MDHEN, CDR2 SYDVKM. For the CDR3, the DNA is TGTGCCAGCAGTGCAGGGTGGAACACTGAAGCTTTCTTT. Translated: CASSAGWNTEAFF.

The chain carries TRBV7-8 and TRBJ2-1; 11 nucleotides align to TRBD2. This CDR3 region has 15 residues. V dropped 1 base and J dropped 9; count of bases not matched to a gene: 5. Germline loops: CDR1 SGHVS, CDR2 FQNEAQ. CDR3 region: CASSLGSGRAPEQFF. DNA for the CDR3: TGTGCCAGCAGCTTAGGTAGCGGGAGGGCTCCTGAGCAGTTCTTC.

The V gene is TRBV27, the J gene TRBJ2-3; 7 bases map to TRBD2. Trimming at V came to 5 bases and at J to 0 bases, leaving 11 bases not matched to a gene. Germline V lookup: CDR1 MNHEY, CDR2 SMNVEV (reference sequence). The CDR3 runs 17 residues. CDR3 loop: CASSPIPGGTSTDTQYF. The CDR3 bases are TGTGCCAGCAGTCCCATACCCGGGGGGACTAGCACAGATACGCAGTATTTT.

The CDR3, as DNA: TGTGCCAGCAAAAATGGAAGACGGGACTACTACGAGCAGTACTTC. Translated: CASKNGRRDYYEQYF. The rearrangement links TRBV21-1 to TRBJ2-7; TRBD2, the table's D call, lacks a check against the DNA. TRBV21-1 counts as a pseudogene. The length of the CDR3 is 15 residues.

J is TRBJ2-6 and V is TRBV6-2 or TRBV6-3; 7 bases map to TRBD1. The CDR3 loop spans 15 amino acids. Germline V gives CDR1 MNHEY, CDR2 SVGEGT. The junction had 6 bases not matched to a gene; V was cut back by 6 bases and J by 4 bases. This chain's CDR3 is CASSPTGAGANVLTF. CDR3 bases: TGTGCCAGCAGCCCCACAGGGGCCGGGGCCAACGTCCTGACTTTC.

This sequence joins TRBV19 and TRBJ1-2; a possible D gene is TRBD1 (5 bases). V dropped 5 bases and J dropped 1 base, with 11 bases sitting between them. Germline CDR1 and CDR2: LNHDA and SQIVND (reference sequence). The CDR3 has 14 residues. CDR3 coding DNA: TGTGCCAGTAGTCCCATACAGGTTAACTATGGCTACACCTTC. This gives the protein CASSPIQVNYGYTF. The complete variable domain, with remaining parts taken from reference TRBV19 and TRBJ1-2, reads DGGITQSPKYLFRKEGQNVTLSCEQNLNHDAMYWYRQDPGQGLRLIYYSQIVNDFQKGDIAEGYSVSREKKESFPLTVTSAQKNPTAFYLCASSPIQVNYGYTFGSGTRLTVV.

This rearrangement joins TRBV6-5 to TRBJ2-7; a weak D match, TRBD1 (6 bases). The CDR3 totals 14 residues. The ends were cut back, 6 bases at V and 2 bases at J, with 14 bases in the middle. Germline V gene lookup returns CDR1 MNHEY and CDR2 SVGAGI. CDR3 sequence: CASRNRQAPYEQYF. In DNA, the CDR3 is TGTGCCAGCAGAAACCGACAGGCCCCCTACGAGCAGTACTTC.

J is TRBJ2-2 and V is TRBV7-2, with 9 nucleotides matching TRBD2. V dropped 4 bases and J dropped 5; count of bases not matched to a gene: 2. Per the germline V gene, CDR1 is SGHTA and CDR2 is FQGNSA. The CDR3 has 14 residues. The DNA for the CDR3 is TGTGCCAGCAGCTATCTAGCGGGAACCGGGGAGCTGTTTTTT. This sequence encodes CASSYLAGTGELFF.

The sample holds one count of this clone. The chain combines TRBV30 with TRBJ2-1; the D gene is possibly TRBD2 (6 bases). The CDR3 has 14 residues. The ends were cut back, 2 bases at V and 0 bases at J, with 8 bases in the middle. Looked up from germline, CDR1 is GTSNPN and CDR2 is SVGIG (reference sequence). The CDR3 loop is CAWSLGSSYNEQFF. The CDR3 DNA reads TGTGCCTGGAGTCTCGGGAGCTCCTACAATGAGCAGTTCTTC.

V and J are TRBV28 and TRBJ1-2; possibly TRBD1 for D (6 bases). The ends were cut back, 9 bases at V and 4 bases at J, with 15 bases in the middle. The CDR3 consists of 13 residues. Germline loops: CDR1 MDHEN, CDR2 SYDVKM. DNA of the CDR3: TGTGCCAGTTCATTTCAGGGGTCCTATGGCTACACCTTC. As protein: CASSFQGSYGYTF.

The V call is TRBV5-4, the J call TRBJ1-1, with D possibly TRBD1 on 6 matching bases. V was pared by 7 bases and J by 1 base, with 20 bases between. The CDR3 contains 16 residues. Germline V gene lookup returns CDR1 SGHNT and CDR2 YYREEE (reference sequence). CDR3 DNA sequence: TGTGCCAGCGGGCGGGGGGCGCGGGTGGAGAACACTGAAGCTTTCTTT. Translated, it gives CASGRGARVENTEAFF.

This clone was counted a few times. The genes are TRBV20-1 and TRBJ1-4; D is unclear. Germline V gene lookup returns CDR1 DFQATT and CDR2 SNEGSKA (reference sequence). V gave up 5 bases and J gave up 14 bases, with 15 bases separating them. The CDR3 consists of 11 residues. The CDR3 region has the DNA TGCAGTGCTTTGGGAGGTTCCCAGCTGTTTTTT. Its protein is CSALGGSQLFF.

This rearrangement joins TRBV7-2 to TRBJ1-3; unclear D gene. Germline V gene lookup returns CDR1 SGHTA and CDR2 FQGNSA. Between the trimmed V and J ends, which lost 3 bases and 0 bases, there was a span of 12 bases. The CDR3 consists of 16 residues. The CDR3 here is CASSFGVASSGNTIYF. The CDR3 DNA reads as TGTGCCAGCAGCTTCGGGGTCGCGAGCTCTGGAAACACCATATATTTT.

V and J are TRBV6-5 and TRBJ2-7; 7 nucleotides agree with TRBD1. Per the germline V gene, CDR1 is MNHEY and CDR2 is SVGAGI. V lost 6 bases and J lost 0; bases outside the gene matches: 8. This CDR3 contains 15 residues. CDR3: CASSLGQESSYEQYF. The CDR3 bases are TGTGCCAGCAGCCTAGGACAGGAGAGCTCCTACGAGCAGTACTTC.

This sequence joins TRBV27 and TRBJ2-1, with D maybe TRBD2 (6 bases). The CDR3 loop spans 15 amino acids. CDR1 and CDR2 from the germline V gene are MNHEY and SMNVEV (reference sequence). V was trimmed by 2 bases and J by 8 bases, leaving 16 bases between them. Written as DNA, the CDR3 is TGTGCCAGCAGTTTAGGAGGGGCTAAGAACGATGAGCAGTTCTTC. It is translated as CASSLGGAKNDEQFF.

The genes are TRBV6-2 or TRBV6-3 and TRBJ1-1, with TRBD1 as a possible D gene (5 bases). The CDR3 consists of 14 residues. In germline, CDR1 is MNHEY, CDR2 SVGEGT. Trimming stripped 2 bases from V and 6 bases from J, with 13 bases between. This CDR3 is CASSYGGGGPEAFF. DNA of the CDR3: TGTGCCAGCAGTTACGGTGGGGGGGGACCTGAAGCTTTCTTT.

V is TRBV18 and J is TRBJ2-3; possibly TRBD1 for D (6 bases). The V end was cut by 4 bases, the J end by 1 base, with 15 bases between. The CDR3 spans 16 residues. Germline lookup yields CDR1 KGHSH and CDR2 LQKENI. The CDR3 coding sequence is TGTGCCAGCTCACTCTTACAGGGTCGAGGCACAGATACGCAGTATTTT. This gives the protein CASSLLQGRGTDTQYF.

The chain recombines TRBV5-8 with TRBJ2-1, with TRBD1 as a possible D gene (6 bases). V lost 4 bases and J lost 0, with 17 bases in between. CDR1 is SGHTS, CDR2 YDEGEE, per germline. CDR3 size: 17 residues. CDR3 in amino acids: CASSPLRGISSYNEQFF. The DNA of the CDR3 is TGTGCCAGCAGCCCTCTCAGGGGCATCAGCTCCTACAATGAGCAGTTCTTC. The full variable domain, in which reference TRBV5-8 and TRBJ2-1 provide the parts outside the CDR3, is EAGVTQSPTHLIKTRGQQATLRCSPISGHTSVYWYQQALGLGLQFLLWYDEGEERNRGNFPPRFSGRQFPNYSSELNVNALELEDSALYLCASSPLRGISSYNEQFFGPGTRLTVL.

The gene calls are TRBV6-5 and TRBJ2-5; TRBD2 might be the D (5 bases). CDR3 length: 13 residues. Germline CDR1 MNHEY, CDR2 SVGAGI. Trimming left V 7 bases short and J 0 bases short, with 9 bases between. CDR3 nucleotides: TGTGCCAGCATCTTAGCGAACCAAGAGACCCAGTACTTC. Protein product: CASILANQETQYF.

J is TRBJ2-1 and V is TRBV2; TRBD2 agrees at 7 bases. Germline V gives CDR1 SNHLY, CDR2 FYNNEI. With V trimmed by 5 bases and J by 6 bases, 10 bases remained unmatched. The CDR3 has 15 residues. The CDR3 DNA reads TGTGCCAGCAGTCCCAGGGACTATATTCGCAATGAGCAGTTCTTC. Residues: CASSPRDYIRNEQFF.

This clone was seen more than once but under ten times. The rearrangement joins TRBV6-2 or TRBV6-3 to TRBJ1-1; the D is unclear. V was trimmed by 4 bases and J by 3 bases, leaving 6 bases between them. In germline, CDR1 is MNHEY, CDR2 SVGEGT. CDR3 length equals 12 residues. The CDR3 DNA follows: TGTGCCAGCAGTTTTTCGGACACTGAAGCTTTCTTT. It translates to CASSFSDTEAFF.